This T cell receptor (beta chain) was profiled in a study of blood T cell repertoires in COVID-19. Study background: Acute-phase and convalescent COVID-19 samples originated in the United States, Italy and Spain. T cells, B-cell-depleted T cells, or PBMCs provided the cDNA or gDNA that served as material.

The CDR3 is made up of 15 amino acids. Trimming took 4 bases from V and 7 from J; bases not matched to a gene: 5. Germline assignment: CDR1 SGHTA and CDR2 FQGNSA. Authors' data handling: Estimates of nucleated cell counts were drawn from the amplification of reference gene primers. Method: immunoSEQ multiplex PCR; TCRdb's copy keeps in-frame clones and lacks some. That table supplies the V and J calls and clone size; D and trimming were determined from the DNA. Among tens of thousands of clones listed, roughly four fifths were seen once. Sequenced sample: peripheral blood. This TCR was sampled from a woman between 70 and 85 years old with acute or convalescent COVID-19. This chain connects TRBV7-2 to TRBJ2-1, with TRBD2 identical over 12 bases. The CDR3 reads CASSSSGRAHNEQFF. Here the CDR3 DNA reads TGTGCCAGCAGCTCTAGCGGGAGGGCCCATAATGAGCAGTTCTTC.